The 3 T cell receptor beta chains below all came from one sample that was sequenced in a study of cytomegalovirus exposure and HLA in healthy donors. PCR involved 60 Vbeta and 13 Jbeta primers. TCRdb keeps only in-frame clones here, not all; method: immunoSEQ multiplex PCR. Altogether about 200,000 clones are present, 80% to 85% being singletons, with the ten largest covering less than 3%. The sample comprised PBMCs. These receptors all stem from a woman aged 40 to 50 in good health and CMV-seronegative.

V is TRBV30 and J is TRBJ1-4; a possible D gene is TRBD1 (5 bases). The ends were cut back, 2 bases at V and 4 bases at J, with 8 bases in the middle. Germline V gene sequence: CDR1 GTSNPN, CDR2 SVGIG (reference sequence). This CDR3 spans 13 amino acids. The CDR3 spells CAWSLGLNEKLFF. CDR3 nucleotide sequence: TGTGCCTGGAGTCTGGGGCTTAATGAAAAACTGTTTTTT.

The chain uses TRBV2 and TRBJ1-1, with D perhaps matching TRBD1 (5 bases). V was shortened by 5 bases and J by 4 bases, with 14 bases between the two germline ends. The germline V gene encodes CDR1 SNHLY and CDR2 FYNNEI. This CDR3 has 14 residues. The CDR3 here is CASSSSGLGTEAFF. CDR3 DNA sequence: TGTGCCAGCAGTAGTTCAGGGTTAGGCACTGAAGCTTTCTTT. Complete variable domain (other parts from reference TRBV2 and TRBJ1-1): EPEVTQTPSHQVTQMGQEVILRCVPISNHLYFYWYRQILGQKVEFLVSFYNNEISEKSEIFDDQFSVERPDGSNFTLKIRSTKLEDSAMYFCASSSSGLGTEAFFGQGTRLTVV.

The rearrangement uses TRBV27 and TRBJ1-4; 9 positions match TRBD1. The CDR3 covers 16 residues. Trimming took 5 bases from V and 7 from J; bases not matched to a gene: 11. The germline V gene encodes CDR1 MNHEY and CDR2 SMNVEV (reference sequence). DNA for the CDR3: TGTGCCAGCAGTCTCGGTTGGGGACAGGGATTTGAAAAACTGTTTTTT. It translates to CASSLGWGQGFEKLFF.